Shown below are 29 T cell receptor beta chains from a single sample sequenced in a study of shared T cell receptors in the human thymus. Assay: immunoSEQ multiplex PCR; the TCRdb copy retains only in-frame clones and omits some. Altogether roughly 700,000 clones are present, more than 75% being singletons, with the ten largest covering 0.0095% to 0.013%. These data were also reused for a study on human thymus T cells.

The specimen sequenced was thymocytes. The receptors originated from a boy under three years old with a congenital heart defect.

The J gene is TRBJ1-2, the V gene TRBV6-1, with D possibly being TRBD1 (6 bases). Between the trimmed V and J ends, which lost 0 bases and 3 bases, there was a span of 14 bases. The CDR3 length is 16 residues. Germline CDR1 reads MNHNS; CDR2 reads SASEGT. Written as DNA, the CDR3 is TGTGCCAGCAGTGAAGCTACGGGACACGAAGACTATGGCTACACCTTC. Translation: CASSEATGHEDYGYTF.

This chain links TRBV6-1 with TRBJ1-2; 10 bases line up with TRBD1. The CDR3 covers 13 residues. Germline V gives CDR1 MNHNS, CDR2 SASEGT. V was clipped by 6 bases and J by 4 bases; unmatched bases: 2. Written as DNA, the CDR3 is TGTGCCAGCAGGGACAGGGGGGCCTATGGCTACACCTTC. Protein product: CASRDRGAYGYTF.

CDR3 region: CASSLTGTGSSYEQYF. DNA of the CDR3: TGTGCCAGCAGTCTCACCGGGACAGGGAGCTCCTACGAGCAGTACTTC. The chain recombines TRBV27 with TRBJ2-7; 9 bases line up with TRBD1. The CDR3 runs 16 residues. Germline trimming cut 5 bases from V and 0 bases from J; bases unmatched to any gene: 8. The germline V gene has CDR1 MNHEY and CDR2 SMNVEV (reference sequence).

This clone was counted once. The chain uses TRBV19 and TRBJ1-1; 12 nucleotides align to TRBD1. CDR1 is LNHDA and CDR2 is SQIVND in the germline V gene (reference sequence). V lost 11 bases to trimming and J lost 6 bases; unmatched junction nucleotides: 7. The CDR3 has 13 amino acids. This CDR3 is CAAGGQGAPEAFF. CDR3 in DNA: TGTGCCGCCGGGGGACAGGGGGCCCCTGAAGCTTTCTTT. Complete variable domain (other parts from reference TRBV19 and TRBJ1-1): DGGITQSPKYLFRKEGQNVTLSCEQNLNHDAMYWYRQDPGQGLRLIYYSQIVNDFQKGDIAEGYSVSREKKESFPLTVTSAQKNPTAFYLCAAGGQGAPEAFFGQGTRLTVV.

The chain uses TRBV7-8 and TRBJ2-1; TRBD2 might be the D (5 bases). V was pared by 2 bases and J by 9 bases, with 20 bases between. From germline, CDR1 is SGHVS and CDR2 FQNEAQ. The CDR3 runs to 16 residues. The CDR3 is CASSLRPRLVGGEQFF. The CDR3 DNA reads as TGTGCCAGCAGCTTAAGACCTAGGCTAGTTGGAGGTGAGCAGTTCTTC.

This clone appeared once. The V and J genes are TRBV29-1 and TRBJ2-1, with 8 positions matching TRBD1. Germline CDR1 reads SQVTM; CDR2 reads ANQGSEA. This CDR3 is built from 14 residues. V lost 6 bases and J lost 6; bases outside the gene matches: 10. This CDR3 is CSVHLTGAVNEQFF. The CDR3 nucleotides read TGCAGCGTCCACTTGACAGGGGCGGTCAATGAGCAGTTCTTC.

This chain joins TRBV11-3 and TRBJ1-2, with D maybe TRBD1 (6 bases). The germline V and J ends were trimmed by 5 bases and 4 bases, with 17 bases remaining between them. From germline, CDR1 is SGHNT and CDR2 YENEEA. The CDR3 sequence is 15 residues long. The CDR3 sequence: CASSHSTQGTYGYTF. CDR3 bases: TGTGCCAGCAGCCACAGTACACAGGGTACCTATGGCTACACCTTC.

This chain uses TRBV27 with TRBJ2-5; TRBD2 agrees at 7 bases. Trimming cost V 4 bases and J 5 bases; bases outside gene matches: 4. Germline V gene lookup returns CDR1 MNHEY and CDR2 SMNVEV (reference sequence). This CDR3 is built from 13 residues. As DNA, the CDR3 is TGTGCCAGCAGTTGCCGGGAGGAGGAGACCCAGTACTTC. Translated: CASSCREEETQYF.

The V call is TRBV25-1, the J call TRBJ1-2, with D tentatively TRBD1 (5 bases). V gave up 1 base and J gave up 8 bases, with 14 bases separating them. The CDR3 contains 14 residues. From germline, CDR1 is MGHDK and CDR2 SYGVNS. CDR3 sequence reads: CASSESPGRQGYTF. The CDR3 coding sequence is TGTGCCAGCAGTGAATCCCCAGGGCGTCAGGGCTACACCTTC.

This chain connects TRBV29-1 to TRBJ1-1; 8 nucleotides align to TRBD1. Trimming at V came to 8 bases and at J to 4 bases, leaving 9 bases not matched to a gene. The CDR3 has 13 amino acids. Per the germline V gene, CDR1 is SQVTM and CDR2 is ANQGSEA. The CDR3 sequence is CSIGQGPSTEAFF. CDR3 nucleotide sequence: TGCAGCATTGGACAGGGACCGAGCACTGAAGCTTTCTTT.

The rearrangement links TRBV2 to TRBJ1-2; D unclear. The V end lost 1 base, the J end lost 13 bases, and 13 bases lay between the germline ends. CDR3 length: 12 residues. CDR1 is SNHLY, CDR2 FYNNEI, per germline. The CDR3 is CASSEGPAYITF. CDR3 sequence (DNA): TGTGCCAGCAGTGAAGGGCCTGCATACATCACCTTC.

The chain couples TRBV13 to TRBJ2-7; TRBD2 matches at 9 bases. This CDR3 contains 15 residues. The V gene's germline CDR1 is PRHDT and CDR2 FYEKMQ (reference sequence). The V and J ends lost 6 bases and 2 bases, in that order; junction bases with no gene match: 8. The CDR3, as DNA: TGTGCCAGCAGACCTAGCGGGATCAAGGCCTACGAGCAGTACTTC. Translating gives CASRPSGIKAYEQYF.

This chain links TRBV19 with TRBJ1-1; 11 positions agree with TRBD1. The CDR3 length is 16 residues. Germline loops: CDR1 LNHDA, CDR2 SQIVND (reference sequence). The ends lost 4 bases at V and 1 base at J; junction bases unmatched: 5. The CDR3 sequence is CASSRGQGETNTEAFF. CDR3 bases: TGTGCCAGTAGTAGGGGACAGGGGGAGACGAACACTGAAGCTTTCTTT.

This sequence joins TRBV28 and TRBJ2-1; TRBD2 aligns across 10 bases. V was pared by 6 bases and J by 2 bases, with 4 bases of the junction left unmatched. Germline V lookup: CDR1 MDHEN, CDR2 SYDVKM. The CDR3 covers 15 residues. The DNA for the CDR3 is TGTGCCAGCAGAGAAGCGGGGGGGGCCTACAATGAGCAGTTCTTC. Amino acid sequence: CASREAGGAYNEQFF.

The chain links TRBV2 to TRBJ2-5, with 10 bases identical to TRBD1. The V gene's germline CDR1 is SNHLY and CDR2 FYNNEI. With V trimmed by 5 bases and J by 5 bases, 8 bases remained unmatched. The CDR3 is made up of 15 amino acids. The CDR3 sequence: CASSLDRGDAETQYF. The CDR3 DNA reads as TGTGCCAGCAGTCTGGACAGGGGGGATGCGGAGACCCAGTACTTC. The full variable domain, its missing parts supplied by reference TRBV2 and TRBJ2-5, is EPEVTQTPSHQVTQMGQEVILRCVPISNHLYFYWYRQILGQKVEFLVSFYNNEISEKSEIFDDQFSVERPDGSNFTLKIRSTKLEDSAMYFCASSLDRGDAETQYFGPGTRLLVL.

The chain carries TRBV6-5 and TRBJ2-5, with a possible D match to TRBD2 (7 bases). The CDR3 length is 14 residues. CDR1 is MNHEY, CDR2 SVGAGI, per germline. The V end was cut by 4 bases, the J end by 5 bases, with 14 bases between. CDR3 sequence (DNA): TGTGCCAGCAGTTTCCGGGGGGCATTGGAGACCCAGTACTTC. It yields the protein CASSFRGALETQYF.

The genes are TRBV27 and TRBJ2-1; 12 nucleotides line up with TRBD2. CDR1 MNHEY and CDR2 SMNVEV come from the germline V gene (reference sequence). V shed 6 bases, J shed 5 bases, and the junction held 8 bases outside the gene matches. The CDR3 is 16 amino acids. The CDR3 DNA is TGTGCCAGCAGCCTAGGGACTAGCGGGCTCCACAATGAGCAGTTCTTC. This gives the protein CASSLGTSGLHNEQFF.

The J gene is TRBJ2-7, the V gene TRBV11-3; tentatively, D is TRBD2 (5 bases). V gave up 5 bases and J gave up 3 bases, with 17 bases separating them. The CDR3 length is 15 residues. Germline CDR1 is SGHNT and CDR2 is YENEEA. CDR3 nucleotide sequence: TGTGCCAGCAGCCACACCTGGACTCACAACTACGAGCAGTACTTC. Translation: CASSHTWTHNYEQYF.

This chain connects TRBV7-4 to TRBJ2-5, with a weak D call TRBD2 (6 bases). V lost 1 base to trimming and J lost 5 bases, with 20 bases between them. The CDR3 runs 17 residues. Germline assignment: CDR1 SGHVT and CDR2 SQSDAQ. The CDR3 here is CASSLVRAGPGSETQYF. The CDR3 nucleotides are TGTGCCAGCAGCTTAGTACGTGCGGGACCAGGGTCGGAGACCCAGTACTTC.

This rearrangement joins TRBV29-1 to TRBJ1-1; D ambiguous. CDR1 is SQVTM, CDR2 ANQGSEA, per germline. The CDR3 loop spans 13 amino acids. DNA of the CDR3: TGCGGCAGCGGTTGGGCGGGGAACACTGAAGCTTTCTTT. Its translation is CGSGWAGNTEAFF.

This sequence joins TRBV4-1 and TRBJ2-3, with 11 bases identical to TRBD2. CDR3 length: 16 amino acids. The V gene end was trimmed by 8 bases and the J gene end by 6 bases; junction bases not matched to a gene: 13. The germline V gene encodes CDR1 MGHRA and CDR2 YSYEKL. The DNA of the CDR3 is TGCGCCAGCGGGACTAGCGGTGGTTCTGGCGGGGATACGCAGTATTTT. Encoded protein: CASGTSGGSGGDTQYF.

V gene TRBV30 combines with J gene TRBJ2-7; D may be TRBD2 (5 bases). Trimming removed 5 bases at V and 1 base at J, with 9 bases between. The CDR3 has 12 amino acids. The germline V gene has CDR1 GTSNPN and CDR2 SVGIG (reference sequence). The DNA for the CDR3 is TGTGCCTGGGGTTCGGGGTCCTACGAGCAGTACTTC. Protein: CAWGSGSYEQYF. The full variable domain, completed using reference TRBV30 and TRBJ2-7, is SQTIHQWPATLVQPVGSPLSLECTVEGTSNPNLYWYRQAAGRGLQLLFYSVGIGQISSEVPQNLSASRPQDRQFILSSKKLLLSDSGFYLCAWGSGSYEQYFGPGTRLTVT.

This chain links TRBV4-3 with TRBJ1-3; a possible D gene is TRBD1 (6 bases). From germline, CDR1 is LGHNA and CDR2 YSLEER. The V end was cut by 0 bases, the J end by 1 base, with 10 bases between. CDR3 size: 16 residues. Here the CDR3 reads CASSQDRGGSGNTIYF. In DNA form, the CDR3 reads TGCGCCAGCAGCCAAGATAGAGGGGGATCTGGAAACACCATATATTTT.

This clone was counted a single time. The chain combines TRBV25-1 with TRBJ2-6, with D possibly TRBD1 on 5 matching bases. The CDR3 consists of 16 residues. Germline CDR1 MGHDK, CDR2 SYGVNS. Trimming stripped 4 bases from V and 2 bases from J, with 12 bases between. The CDR3: CASSGTGNTGANVLTF. For the CDR3, the DNA is TGTGCCAGCAGTGGCACAGGTAATACTGGGGCCAACGTCCTGACTTTC.

This chain's CDR3 is CSHPGWDSLNEQFF. The CDR3 nucleotides are TGCAGCCATCCTGGATGGGACTCCCTAAATGAGCAGTTCTTC. The rearrangement uses TRBV29-1 and TRBJ2-1; tentatively, D is TRBD2 (6 bases). Trimming shortened V by 8 bases and J by 7 bases, and 21 bases separated the two germline ends. Looked up from germline, CDR1 is SQVTM and CDR2 is ANQGSEA. The CDR3 totals 14 residues.

The chain uses TRBV30 and TRBJ2-7; TRBD2 agrees at 13 bases. V was pared by 8 bases and J by 4 bases, with 5 bases of the junction left unmatched. The CDR3 contains 13 residues. Germline values: CDR1 GTSNPN, CDR2 SVGIG (reference sequence). The DNA for the CDR3 is TGTGCCCGCCGGACTAGCGGGAGTTACGAGCAGTACTTC. It yields the protein CARRTSGSYEQYF.

The chain uses TRBV19 and TRBJ1-4; TRBD1 matches 8 bases. Per the germline V gene, CDR1 is LNHDA and CDR2 is SQIVND (reference sequence). The J segment lost 7 bases and the V segment lost 6 bases, leaving 10 bases of the junction unmatched. This CDR3 spans 15 amino acids. CDR3 in DNA: TGTGCCAGTAGCCATAGGGGACAGGTCCTTGAAAAACTGTTTTTT. Its protein product is CASSHRGQVLEKLFF. Combining the CDR3 with reference TRBV19 and TRBJ1-4 gives the whole variable domain DGGITQSPKYLFRKEGQNVTLSCEQNLNHDAMYWYRQDPGQGLRLIYYSQIVNDFQKGDIAEGYSVSREKKESFPLTVTSAQKNPTAFYLCASSHRGQVLEKLFFGSGTQLSVL.

The chain joins TRBV28 to TRBJ2-1; 8 nucleotides match TRBD2. The length of the CDR3 is 16 residues. The germline V gene has CDR1 MDHEN and CDR2 SYDVKM. J lost 7 bases, V lost 5 bases, and 13 bases had no gene match. Here the CDR3 DNA reads TGTGCCAGCAGTCCTCCCCGGGAGGGTTTTACAAATGAGCAGTTCTTC. This codes for CASSPPREGFTNEQFF.

The sample holds one count of this clone. The rearrangement joins TRBV29-1 to TRBJ2-7, with D possibly being TRBD2 (5 bases). The V gene lost 4 bases and the J gene lost 4 bases, with 14 bases spanning the gap. The CDR3 is 13 residues long. Germline CDR1 is SQVTM and CDR2 is ANQGSEA. The DNA of the CDR3 is TGCAGCGTTGGTGAGGGATTGGAGTACGAGCAGTACTTC. This sequence encodes CSVGEGLEYEQYF.